The 25 T cell receptor beta chains reported below all come from one sample, sequenced in a study of cytomegalovirus exposure and HLA in healthy donors. With 60 Vbeta and 13 Jbeta primers, the PCR was carried out. The repertoire was sequenced with immunoSEQ multiplex PCR; TCRdb's copy has only in-frame clones and lacks some. The sample consists of around 61,000 clones, approximately 88% of them appearing once. The specimen sequenced was PBMCs. The receptors were gathered from a man aged 25 to 40 in good health and CMV-seropositive.

The chain couples TRBV11-1 to TRBJ2-7; D possibly corresponds to TRBD2 (6 bases). Trimming cost V 4 bases and J 0 bases, with 10 bases left between them. Germline V gene lookup returns CDR1 SGHAT and CDR2 FQDESV (reference sequence). The CDR3 runs to 14 residues. The CDR3 DNA follows: TGTGCCAGCAGCTACGGAGGGTACTCCTACGAGCAGTACTTC. Its translation is CASSYGGYSYEQYF.

The chain uses TRBV15 and TRBJ1-5; the D gene is possibly TRBD1 (6 bases). Germline CDR1 LNHNV, CDR2 YYDKDF (reference sequence). This CDR3 region has 16 residues. Trimming took 0 bases from V and 2 from J, leaving 11 bases between them. CDR3 sequence (DNA): TGTGCCACCAGCAGAGATCACAGGGTGGGCAATCAGCCCCAGCATTTT. Its translation is CATSRDHRVGNQPQHF. The whole variable domain, remainder taken from reference TRBV15 and TRBJ1-5, is DAMVIQNPRYQVTQFGKPVTLSCSQTLNHNVMYWYQQKSSQAPKLLFHYYDKDFNNEADTPDNFQSRRPNTSFCFLDIRSPGLGDTAMYLCATSRDHRVGNQPQHFGDGTRLSIL.

V and J are TRBV27 and TRBJ2-7, with TRBD2 identical over 11 bases. The CDR3 has 20 residues. The V segment lost 5 bases and the J segment 0 bases; nucleotides outside the gene matches: 18. Germline CDR1 and CDR2: MNHEY and SMNVEV (reference sequence). The DNA for the CDR3 is TGTGCCAGCAGTACCCAGGTTCGAGGGACTAGCGGACTTAGCTCCTACGAGCAGTACTTC. Protein sequence: CASSTQVRGTSGLSSYEQYF.

The rearrangement uses TRBV19 and TRBJ2-2; 7 positions match TRBD2. V shed 4 bases and J 1 base; nucleotides not matched to a gene: 6. Germline loops: CDR1 LNHDA, CDR2 SQIVND (reference sequence). There are 16 residues in the CDR3. CDR3 coding DNA: TGTGCCAGTAGTACCAGGGCTAGCGGGAACACCGGGGAGCTGTTTTTT. Its translation: CASSTRASGNTGELFF.

The chain carries TRBV30 and TRBJ1-5, with 8 bases lining up with TRBD1. Trimming cost V 3 bases and J 2 bases; bases outside gene matches: 3. CDR1 GTSNPN and CDR2 SVGIG come from the germline V gene (reference sequence). The CDR3 length is 14 residues. CDR3 in DNA: TGTGCCTGGAGAGGGACAGGAGGCAATCAGCCCCAGCATTTT. This sequence encodes CAWRGTGGNQPQHF. The full variable domain, rest sourced from reference TRBV30 and TRBJ1-5, is SQTIHQWPATLVQPVGSPLSLECTVEGTSNPNLYWYRQAAGRGLQLLFYSVGIGQISSEVPQNLSASRPQDRQFILSSKKLLLSDSGFYLCAWRGTGGNQPQHFGDGTRLSIL.

V and J are TRBV18 and TRBJ2-7; TRBD2 agrees at 7 bases. CDR1 is KGHSH and CDR2 is LQKENI in the germline V gene. With V trimmed by 0 bases and J by 2 bases, 7 bases remained unmatched. The CDR3 has 16 residues. In DNA form, the CDR3 reads TGTGCCAGCTCACCACCCACTAGCGCGTGGACCTACGAGCAGTACTTC. Protein: CASSPPTSAWTYEQYF.

V gene TRBV5-1 combines with J gene TRBJ2-5; 7 positions match TRBD1. The DNA matches TRBJ2-7 better at its end, which makes the J call doubtful. Germline CDR1 SGHRS, CDR2 YFSETQ. The CDR3 sequence is 14 residues long. The CDR3 nucleotides read TGCGCCAGCAGCAACCTTGGACAGGCCTACGAGCAGTACTTC. It yields the protein CASSNLGQAYEQYF.

This clone was observed a few times. This chain joins TRBV25-1 and TRBJ1-1; unclear D gene. The germline V and J ends were trimmed by 0 bases and 1 base, with 9 bases remaining between them. The CDR3 extends over 15 amino acids. Germline CDR1 MGHDK, CDR2 SYGVNS. Here the CDR3 reads CASSEYAGKNTEAFF. The CDR3 DNA sequence: TGTGCCAGCAGTGAATATGCCGGGAAGAACACTGAAGCTTTCTTT.

The gene calls are TRBV29-1 and TRBJ2-3; 8 nucleotides align to TRBD2. Trimming at V came to 3 bases and at J to 1 base, leaving 6 bases not matched to a gene. The germline V gene has CDR1 SQVTM and CDR2 ANQGSEA. The CDR3 length is 15 residues. The DNA of the CDR3 is TGCAGCGTTGACCGGGGGGGAAGGGGCACAGATACGCAGTATTTT. It is translated as CSVDRGGRGTDTQYF.

This clone was seen a single time. The gene calls are TRBV25-1 and TRBJ2-5; 7 bases are shared with TRBD2. This CDR3 is built from 17 residues. V dropped 1 base and J dropped 5; count of bases not matched to a gene: 13. Germline CDR1 is MGHDK and CDR2 is SYGVNS. The CDR3 loop reads CASSESGGTSLGETQYF. The CDR3 coding sequence is TGTGCCAGCAGTGAATCCGGGGGGACCTCCTTAGGTGAGACCCAGTACTTC.

The J gene is TRBJ2-1, the V gene TRBV7-2; TRBD1 agrees at 7 bases. Germline CDR1 SGHTA, CDR2 FQGNSA. The CDR3 extends over 13 amino acids. With V trimmed by 8 bases and J by 0 bases, 1 base remained unmatched. CDR3 protein: CASRDSSYNEQFF. The CDR3 DNA is TGTGCCAGCCGGGACAGCTCCTACAATGAGCAGTTCTTC.

The rearrangement joins TRBV18 to TRBJ2-1, with D hard to call. The germline V gene has CDR1 KGHSH and CDR2 LQKENI. This CDR3 is 13 amino acids long. Trimming took 3 bases from V and 8 from J, leaving 11 bases between them. CDR3 loop: CASSPILSDEQFF. Written as DNA, the CDR3 is TGTGCCAGCTCACCCATCTTGAGCGATGAGCAGTTCTTC. The whole variable domain, filled in from reference TRBV18 and TRBJ2-1, reads NAGVMQNPRHLVRRRGQEARLRCSPMKGHSHVYWYRQLPEEGLKFMVYLQKENIIDESGMPKERFSAEFPKEGPSILRIQQVVRGDSAAYFCASSPILSDEQFFGPGTRLTVL.

V is TRBV11-3 and J is TRBJ2-5; no clear D gene. CDR1 SGHNT and CDR2 YENEEA come from the germline V gene. There are 14 residues in the CDR3. Between the trimmed V and J ends, which lost 5 bases and 1 base, there was a span of 11 bases. The CDR3 DNA follows: TGTGCCAGCAGCCCCGCCTACTCCCAAGAGACCCAGTACTTC. Translated, it gives CASSPAYSQETQYF. The full variable domain, completed using reference TRBV11-3 and TRBJ2-5, is EAGVVQSPRYKIIEKKQPVAFWCNPISGHNTLYWYLQNLGQGPELLIRYENEEAVDDSQLPKDRFSAERLKGVDSTLKIQPAELGDSAVYLCASSPAYSQETQYFGPGTRLLVL.

The gene calls are TRBV7-9 and TRBJ1-1; 8 nucleotides line up with TRBD1. The CDR3 contains 14 residues. Trimming removed 1 base from V and 4 bases from J; junction bases left unmatched: 2. CDR1 and CDR2 from the germline V gene are SEHNR and FQNEAQ (reference sequence). For the CDR3, the DNA is TGTGCCAGCAGCTTAGAACAGGGGGGCACTGAAGCTTTCTTT. This encodes CASSLEQGGTEAFF.

V and J are TRBV7-6 and TRBJ2-1, with 8 bases aligning to TRBD2. CDR3 length equals 14 residues. CDR1 and CDR2 (germline): SGHVS, FNYEAQ. V was clipped by 5 bases and J by 6 bases; unmatched bases: 6. The CDR3 DNA follows: TGTGCCAGCAGCCCCGGACTAGCAGGCAATGAGCAGTTCTTC. It translates to CASSPGLAGNEQFF.

Details on this clone: The sample holds other DNA sequences that translate to the same CDR3. This chain uses TRBV4-1 with TRBJ2-3; 10 bases are shared with TRBD2. Trimming at V came to 1 base and at J to 3 bases, leaving 7 bases not matched to a gene. This CDR3 has 17 residues. Germline values: CDR1 MGHRA, CDR2 YSYEKL. Written as DNA, the CDR3 is TGCGCCAGCAGCCAAGGAGCCCTAGCGGGAGCGACAGATACGCAGTATTTT. It specifies CASSQGALAGATDTQYF.

This clone is a singleton in its sample. This chain joins TRBV11-1 and TRBJ1-1, with a tentative D call TRBD1 (6 bases). Germline V gene lookup returns CDR1 SGHAT and CDR2 FQDESV (reference sequence). Trimming removed 3 bases at V and 0 bases at J, with 8 bases between. The CDR3 runs to 14 residues. The CDR3 here is CASSFNRVNTEAFF. The CDR3 coding sequence is TGTGCCAGCAGCTTTAACAGGGTGAACACTGAAGCTTTCTTT.

This rearrangement joins TRBV5-1 to TRBJ1-2; D is ambiguous. Germline lookup yields CDR1 SGHRS and CDR2 YFSETQ. V was cut by 4 bases and J by 4 bases, with 11 bases left in between. The CDR3 length is 13 residues. In nucleotides, the CDR3 is TGCGCCAGCAGCCCCGCAGAGGGCTATGGCTACACCTTC. Translated, it gives CASSPAEGYGYTF.

This chain links TRBV2 with TRBJ2-1, with 10 bases matching TRBD2. CDR1 is SNHLY, CDR2 FYNNEI, per germline. The length of the CDR3 is 14 residues. Trimming took 8 bases from V and 14 from J; bases not matched to a gene: 15. In DNA form, the CDR3 reads TGTGCCAGCCATCGCCTAGCGGGGGAGACAATAGAGTTCTTC. Amino acids: CASHRLAGETIEFF. The full variable domain, completed using reference TRBV2 and TRBJ2-1, is EPEVTQTPSHQVTQMGQEVILRCVPISNHLYFYWYRQILGQKVEFLVSFYNNEISEKSEIFDDQFSVERPDGSNFTLKIRSTKLEDSAMYFCASHRLAGETIEFFGPGTRLTVL.

Concerning this clone itself: At one boundary the junction diverges from the germline segment, which might be a read error. The rearrangement links TRBV4-2 to TRBJ2-3; TRBD2 aligns across 10 bases. Germline loops: CDR1 LGHNA, CDR2 YNFKEQ. The CDR3 consists of 15 residues. The CDR3 spells CASSQELAGTHTPYF. CDR3 DNA: TGTGCCAGCAGCCAAGAACTAGCGGGAACCCATACGCCGTATTTT.

Concerning this clone: This sample includes further DNA sequences coding for the same CDR3. This chain uses TRBV28 with TRBJ2-1, with 12 bases that match TRBD1. CDR1 MDHEN and CDR2 SYDVKM come from the germline V gene. V shed 3 bases, J shed 9 bases, and the junction held 6 bases outside the gene matches. The CDR3 loop spans 15 amino acids. The CDR3 DNA is TGTGCCAGCAGTTTGGGGGGACAGGGGGCGGGTGAGCAGTTCTTC. Protein product: CASSLGGQGAGEQFF.

The chain carries TRBV5-1 and TRBJ2-2; tentatively, D is TRBD2 (6 bases). Trimming cost V 5 bases and J 0 bases, with 14 bases left between them. The length of the CDR3 is 16 residues. Germline assignment: CDR1 SGHRS and CDR2 YFSETQ. CDR3 nucleotide sequence: TGCGCCAGCAGAAAGACTAGTTTAACGAACACCGGGGAGCTGTTTTTT. It specifies CASRKTSLTNTGELFF.

V usage is TRBV7-9 and J usage is TRBJ2-7, with D unresolved. This CDR3 is 14 amino acids long. Trimming cost V 5 bases and J 4 bases, with 15 bases left between them. Per germline, CDR1 SEHNR and CDR2 FQNEAQ (reference sequence). In DNA form, the CDR3 reads TGTGCCAGCAGCCGAGAGAGCTACGCATACGAGCAGTACTTC. Translating it yields CASSRESYAYEQYF.

This clone appeared a single time. The chain couples TRBV27 to TRBJ2-3; 8 bases map to TRBD2. The V gene's germline CDR1 is MNHEY and CDR2 SMNVEV (reference sequence). The CDR3 is made up of 15 amino acids. The junction had 7 bases not matched to a gene; V was cut back by 5 bases and J by 3 bases. The CDR3 DNA reads as TGTGCCAGCAGTCCACCGGGACTAGTAACAGATACGCAGTATTTT. Protein sequence: CASSPPGLVTDTQYF.

The rearrangement links TRBV5-1 to TRBJ1-4; TRBD1 agrees at 11 bases. Trimming removed 6 bases from V and 8 bases from J; junction bases left unmatched: 12. The CDR3 runs 16 residues. CDR1 and CDR2 (germline): SGHRS, YFSETQ. CDR3 DNA sequence: TGCGCCAGCACCTCTGAACCGGGACAGGGGGGCGAAAAACTGTTTTTT. Translation: CASTSEPGQGGEKLFF.